This passage covers 31 T cell receptor beta chains from one sample sequenced in a study of blood T cell repertoires in COVID-19. Using immunoSEQ multiplex PCR, the repertoire was profiled, and TCRdb retains in-frame clones only, with some absent. The table includes about 480,000 clones, 88% detected once. The sequencing sample was made of PBMCs or T cells enriched from blood (not recorded which). Receptors originate from a woman aged 40 to 49 who had recovered from COVID-19.

The chain has TRBV19 and TRBJ2-7; D gene uncertain. CDR1 LNHDA and CDR2 SQIVND come from the germline V gene (reference sequence). The CDR3 is 15 amino acids. Trimming pared 0 bases from V and 0 bases from J, leaving 9 bases between. The CDR3 DNA reads as TGTGCCAGTAGTATAGAGGCCTTCGCCTCCTACGAGCAGTACTTC. Translating gives CASSIEAFASYEQYF.

The chain joins TRBV5-1 to TRBJ2-7; D gene ambiguous. The CDR3 runs to 15 residues. Germline-derived CDR1 and CDR2 are SGHRS and YFSETQ. V gave up 1 base and J gave up 1 base, with 12 bases separating them. CDR3 sequence (DNA): TGCGCCAGCAGCTTGAATGGTCACGGGTCCTACGAGCAGTACTTC. It encodes CASSLNGHGSYEQYF.

This chain connects TRBV5-1 to TRBJ1-2; a weak D match, TRBD1 (5 bases). The germline V and J ends were trimmed by 0 bases and 2 bases, with 8 bases remaining between them. Per the germline V gene, CDR1 is SGHRS and CDR2 is YFSETQ. This CDR3 has 14 amino acids. This CDR3 is CASSLETANYGYTF. The DNA for the CDR3 is TGCGCCAGCAGCTTGGAGACAGCCAACTATGGCTACACCTTC.

V and J are TRBV5-1 and TRBJ2-2, with a weak D call TRBD2 (6 bases). V shed 0 bases and J shed 4 bases, with 10 bases lying between them. Germline CDR1 reads SGHRS; CDR2 reads YFSETQ. This CDR3 region has 15 residues. The CDR3 sequence: CASSLEGGVTGELFF. In nucleotides, the CDR3 is TGCGCCAGCAGCTTGGAGGGAGGCGTCACCGGGGAGCTGTTTTTT.

Notes on this clone: The sample holds other DNA sequences that translate to the same CDR3. The chain employs TRBV7-2 and TRBJ1-5; 7 bases match TRBD1. Germline assignment: CDR1 SGHTA and CDR2 FQGNSA. The V and J ends lost 4 bases and 5 bases, in that order; junction bases with no gene match: 2. The CDR3 has 13 residues. CDR3 nucleotide sequence: TGTGCCAGCAGCTCTGACAGGGATCAGCCCCAGCATTTT. Translated, it gives CASSSDRDQPQHF.

The genes are TRBV30 and TRBJ1-2; no clear D gene. The CDR3 loop spans 14 amino acids. Germline V gives CDR1 GTSNPN, CDR2 SVGIG (reference sequence). V lost 5 bases and J lost 1, with 14 bases in between. The CDR3 coding sequence is TGTGCCTGGGGTGGTAGAGCCCGTAACTATGGCTACACCTTC. Residues: CAWGGRARNYGYTF.

The chain employs TRBV6-5 and TRBJ2-7; D is perhaps TRBD1 (6 bases). Trimming left V 4 bases short and J 2 bases short, with 12 bases between. The CDR3 has 14 residues. Germline V gene sequence: CDR1 MNHEY, CDR2 SVGAGI. The CDR3 DNA follows: TGTGCCAGCAGTTGGACAGCGAAAACCTACGAGCAGTACTTC. Residues: CASSWTAKTYEQYF.

CDR3 DNA: TGTGCCAGCTCACTCGCTCAGGGGAATTCACCCCTCCACTTT. Protein product: CASSLAQGNSPLHF. The V gene is TRBV18, the J gene TRBJ1-6, with a possible D match to TRBD1 (6 bases). CDR3 length equals 14 residues. Germline V gene lookup returns CDR1 KGHSH and CDR2 LQKENI. V was pared by 4 bases and J by 7 bases, with 11 bases between.

This clone has only one observation. Other DNA sequences in this specimen translate into the identical CDR3. The chain couples TRBV7-2 to TRBJ1-5; a weak D match, TRBD1 (5 bases). V gave up 3 bases and J gave up 4 bases, with 7 bases separating them. The CDR3 is made up of 13 amino acids. The germline CDR1 and CDR2 sequences are SGHTA and FQGNSA. CDR3 region: CASSFPGNQPQHF. DNA for the CDR3: TGTGCCAGCAGCTTCCCAGGGAATCAGCCCCAGCATTTT.

The J gene is TRBJ2-1, the V gene TRBV5-5; 7 positions agree with TRBD2. CDR3 length: 16 amino acids. Unmatched junction bases numbered 5, after V lost 0 bases and J lost 2 bases. Germline V gives CDR1 SGHKS, CDR2 YYEKEE (reference sequence). The CDR3 bases are TGTGCCAGCAGCTTGGACGTCGGGGGGACCTACAATGAGCAGTTCTTC. The encoded protein is CASSLDVGGTYNEQFF.

This CDR3 reads CASSTDRIYGYTF. CDR3 nucleotide sequence: TGTGCCAGCAGTACCGACAGGATCTATGGCTACACCTTC. The V call is TRBV6-5, the J call TRBJ1-2; perhaps TRBD1 as D (6 bases). The CDR3 sequence is 13 residues long. Trimming took off 5 bases at V and 4 bases at J, with 11 bases between the two ends. Germline CDR1 and CDR2: MNHEY and SVGAGI.

The gene calls are TRBV5-4 and TRBJ2-7, with a weak D call TRBD2 (5 bases). This CDR3 is 14 amino acids long. Trimming removed 0 bases at V and 3 bases at J, with 10 bases between. Per germline, CDR1 SGHNT and CDR2 YYREEE (reference sequence). CDR3 sequence reads: CASSLGQDFYEQYF. Written as DNA, the CDR3 is TGTGCCAGCAGCTTGGGGCAGGACTTCTACGAGCAGTACTTC.

The gene calls are TRBV5-4 and TRBJ2-2, with 8 bases lining up with TRBD2. This CDR3 region has 17 residues. V shed 3 bases, J shed 2 bases, and the junction held 9 bases outside the gene matches. The germline gives CDR1 SGHNT, CDR2 YYREEE (reference sequence). The CDR3 coding sequence is TGTGCCAGCAGCTCGTACCAGACTAGCGTAAACACCGGGGAGCTGTTTTTT. It yields the protein CASSSYQTSVNTGELFF.

The chain couples TRBV5-1 to TRBJ1-2; the match to TRBD1 covers 10 bases. The germline gives CDR1 SGHRS, CDR2 YFSETQ. This CDR3 is 15 amino acids long. V gave up 2 bases and J gave up 4 bases; unmatched junction bases: 5. In DNA, the CDR3 is TGCGCCAGCAGCTTAGGGGACAGGGGAACCTATGGCTACACCTTC. Residues: CASSLGDRGTYGYTF.

The chain joins TRBV27 to TRBJ1-6; the match to TRBD1 covers 8 bases. With V trimmed by 5 bases and J by 9 bases, 6 bases remained unmatched. The germline V gene has CDR1 MNHEY and CDR2 SMNVEV (reference sequence). The CDR3 has 14 residues. The DNA for the CDR3 is TGTGCCAGCAGTATAGACAGGGGAAGTTCACCCCTCCACTTT. The encoded protein is CASSIDRGSSPLHF.

The rearrangement joins TRBV10-2 to TRBJ2-7; 9 bases align to TRBD1. CDR3 length: 15 residues. The germline V gene has CDR1 WSHSY and CDR2 SAAADI. CDR3 coding DNA: TGCGCTACCCATGGAGGACAGGGGAGCTCCTACGAGCAGTACTTC. Encoded protein: CATHGGQGSSYEQYF.

CDR3 region: CATSEQGYTEAFF. The CDR3 DNA follows: TGTGCCACCAGTGAACAGGGGTACACTGAAGCTTTCTTT. The rearrangement uses TRBV24-1 and TRBJ1-1; TRBD1 agrees at 7 bases. CDR3 size: 13 residues. Losses at the gene ends were 4 bases for V and 3 bases for J; bases not matched to a gene: 1. Germline V gene data show CDR1 as KGHDR and CDR2 as SFDVKD.

The V gene is TRBV11-2, the J gene TRBJ2-7; TRBD2 matches at 9 bases. Germline-derived CDR1 and CDR2 are SGHAT and FQNNGV. The CDR3 is 14 residues long. Germline trimming cut 2 bases from V and 4 bases from J; bases unmatched to any gene: 3. The CDR3 region is CASSLQLAGYEQYF. The CDR3 bases are TGTGCCAGCAGCTTACAGCTAGCGGGATACGAGCAGTACTTC.

The V and J genes are TRBV5-1 and TRBJ1-2, with 7 bases aligning to TRBD1. The CDR3 is made up of 16 amino acids. Germline lookup yields CDR1 SGHRS and CDR2 YFSETQ. V dropped 4 bases and J dropped 6; count of bases not matched to a gene: 15. In DNA form, the CDR3 reads TGCGCCAGCAGCGATAGGACAGGTTCAGGGTCTGATGGCTACACCTTC. It codes for CASSDRTGSGSDGYTF.

CDR3 sequence: CASSPTQGRTNYGYTF. The CDR3 bases are TGCGCCAGCAGCCCGACACAGGGTAGGACTAACTATGGCTACACCTTC. The chain is built from TRBV5-1 and TRBJ1-2; D might be TRBD1 (6 bases). Germline V gene lookup returns CDR1 SGHRS and CDR2 YFSETQ. V was pared by 4 bases and J by 0 bases, with 16 bases between. This CDR3 region has 16 residues.

This rearrangement joins TRBV21-1 to TRBJ1-5; TRBD1, the table's D call, was not compared with the DNA. TRBV21-1 is noted as a pseudogene. CDR3 length: 17 amino acids. The CDR3 region has the DNA TGTGCCAGCAGCAAATGGCGGTTTAGGGACAAAAATCAGCCCCAGCATTTT. Translation gives CASSKWRFRDKNQPQHF.

The chain couples TRBV20-1 to TRBJ2-7; 7 bases align to TRBD2. After removal of 3 bases from V and 3 bases from J, the junction contained 2 bases not matched to a gene. Germline CDR1 reads DFQATT; CDR2 reads SNEGSKA (reference sequence). This CDR3 has 12 amino acids. The CDR3, as DNA: TGCAGTGCTAGTTCTAGCGGCTACGAGCAGTACTTC. It yields the protein CSASSSGYEQYF.

There are a few counts of this clone. DNA for the CDR3: TGCGCCAGCAGGTATAACGTGATGACTGATAGATCTGAAGCTTTCTTT. Encoded protein: CASRYNVMTDRSEAFF. The J gene is TRBJ1-1, the V gene TRBV4-3; D is unclear. The ends were cut back, 6 bases at V and 6 bases at J, with 23 bases in the middle. Germline-derived CDR1 and CDR2 are LGHNA and YSLEER. This CDR3 has 16 residues.

The chain has TRBV27 and TRBJ2-3, with TRBD1 identical over 8 bases. There are 15 residues in the CDR3. The germline V gene has CDR1 MNHEY and CDR2 SMNVEV (reference sequence). V trimming: 3 bases; J trimming: 5 bases; junction bases outside the gene matches: 7. CDR3 nucleotide sequence: TGTGCCAGCAGTTTGGTCAGGGGGCAAGGAGATACGCAGTATTTT. Translated: CASSLVRGQGDTQYF.

The J gene is TRBJ1-1, the V gene TRBV5-8, with 8 bases lining up with TRBD1. Germline CDR1 is SGHTS and CDR2 is YDEGEE. V shed 4 bases, J shed 4 bases, and the junction held 6 bases outside the gene matches. The CDR3 contains 14 residues. The CDR3 loop is CASSPRGRGTEAFF. CDR3 in DNA: TGTGCCAGCAGCCCCAGGGGGCGTGGCACTGAAGCTTTCTTT.

The rearrangement uses TRBV5-1 and TRBJ2-7; D uncertain. V lost 4 bases and J 0 bases, leaving 14 bases between the germline ends. CDR1 is SGHRS and CDR2 is YFSETQ in the germline V gene. The CDR3 length is 15 residues. CDR3 bases: TGCGCCAGCAGCCCGTTGGAGCAGAGCTCCTACGAGCAGTACTTC. Encoded protein: CASSPLEQSSYEQYF.

The V call is TRBV6-2 or TRBV6-3, the J call TRBJ1-1; 12 nucleotides align to TRBD1. The germline gives CDR1 MNHEY, CDR2 SVGEGT. This CDR3 is 16 amino acids long. V lost 6 bases, J lost 1 base, and 6 bases stayed unmatched. For the CDR3, the DNA is TGTGCCAGCAGCCCTCGGGACAGGGGGCCGAACACTGAAGCTTTCTTT. Translating gives CASSPRDRGPNTEAFF.

This clone showed up just once. Different DNA sequences within this sample yield the same CDR3. The rearrangement uses TRBV11-2 and TRBJ1-1; tentatively, D is TRBD1 (5 bases). CDR1 and CDR2 from the germline V gene are SGHAT and FQNNGV. The CDR3 spans 15 residues. V lost 4 bases and J lost 5, with 17 bases in between. This CDR3 reads CASSSRGQGGTEAFF. CDR3 coding DNA: TGTGCCAGCAGCTCCCGCGGGCAGGGAGGGACTGAAGCTTTCTTT.

The CDR3 DNA reads TGTGCCACAAGGGGTAGGGGGCAAGAGACCCAGTACTTC. The encoded protein is CATRGRGQETQYF. This sequence joins TRBV7-9 and TRBJ2-5; maybe TRBD1 (6 bases). This CDR3 is 13 amino acids long. Germline assignment: CDR1 SEHNR and CDR2 FQNEAQ (reference sequence). The V end was cut by 10 bases, the J end by 2 bases, with 14 bases between.

CDR3 nucleotides: TGCGCCAGCAGCCAAGATGGGGCAGGGTTGACCAAAAACATTCAGTACTTC. Encoded protein: CASSQDGAGLTKNIQYF. The chain carries TRBV4-3 and TRBJ2-4; a weak D match, TRBD1 (5 bases). Germline lookup yields CDR1 LGHNA and CDR2 YSLEER. With 0 bases removed from V and 2 bases from J, the gap between germline ends came to 14 bases. This CDR3 has 17 residues.

The chain couples TRBV18 to TRBJ2-6, with a possible D match to TRBD2 (6 bases). V was clipped by 4 bases and J by 0 bases, with 7 bases between them. CDR3 length equals 15 residues. Germline values: CDR1 KGHSH, CDR2 LQKENI. The CDR3: CASSRLDSGANVLTF. CDR3 sequence (DNA): TGTGCCAGCTCACGACTAGACTCTGGGGCCAACGTCCTGACTTTC.